This T cell receptor beta chain was found in a study of brain T cells in children with intractable seizures. Germline assignment: CDR1 SGHKS and CDR2 YYEKEE (reference sequence). CDR3 length equals 15 residues. Trimming cost V 2 bases and J 4 bases, with 16 bases left between them. Time point noted: blood from clinic visit 5 months post-surgery; TSC patient then seizure free. Clones were read by immunoSEQ multiplex PCR, and TCRdb kept only the in-frame ones, dropping some. The table shows about 340,000 clones, with about 93% occurring only once. The sample in question was peripheral blood, obtained 4 to 5 months after surgery. The TCR originated in a boy under two years old with tuberous sclerosis and intractable seizures. V usage is TRBV5-5 and J usage is TRBJ2-7; no firm D call. The CDR3 DNA reads TGTGCCAGCAGCTTCCGGGTCCCCTACATTTACGAGCAGTACTTC. The encoded protein is CASSFRVPYIYEQYF.